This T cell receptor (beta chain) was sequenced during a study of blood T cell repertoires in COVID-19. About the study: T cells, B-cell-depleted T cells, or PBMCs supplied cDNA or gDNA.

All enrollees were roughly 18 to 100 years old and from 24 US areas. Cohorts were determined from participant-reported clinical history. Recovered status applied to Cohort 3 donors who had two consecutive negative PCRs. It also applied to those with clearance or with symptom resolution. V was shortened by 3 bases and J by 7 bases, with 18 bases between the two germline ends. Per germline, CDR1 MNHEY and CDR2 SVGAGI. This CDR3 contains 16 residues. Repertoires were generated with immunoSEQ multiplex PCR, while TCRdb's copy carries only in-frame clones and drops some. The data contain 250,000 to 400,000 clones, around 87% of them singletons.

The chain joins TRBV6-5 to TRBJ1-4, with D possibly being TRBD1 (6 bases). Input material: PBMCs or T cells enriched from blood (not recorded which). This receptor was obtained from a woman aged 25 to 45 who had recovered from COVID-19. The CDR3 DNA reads TGTGCCAGCAGTTATGGGGGCGCAGATCCTACTGAAAAACTGTTTTTT. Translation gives CASSYGGADPTEKLFF.